One and the same sample provided the 26 T cell receptor beta chains below, sequenced in a study of tumour-infiltrating T cells in Burkitt lymphoma (dated by TCRdb to about 2020). Receptor libraries were prepared by the immunoSEQ multiplex PCR assay. TCRdb provides this immuneACCESS table in a form limited to in-frame rearrangements. Some clones are lacking; in checked studies, under half of them reflect an unresolved V gene, and why the rest are absent is not known. For this sample the table gives roughly 7,400 clones, of which approximately 18% were detected only once. Approximately 2.8% of the sample goes to the ten largest clones. What was sequenced was tumor tissue. The receptors originated from a human donor with diffuse large B-cell lymphoma.

This clone was seen more than once but under ten times. The rearrangement links TRBV4-1 to TRBJ2-2, with D hard to call. The CDR3 loop spans 14 amino acids. Germline-derived CDR1 and CDR2 are MGHRA and YSYEKL. V lost 4 bases and J 4 bases, leaving 10 bases between the germline ends. In DNA, the CDR3 is TGCGCCAGCAGCCGATCGGAAGGCACCGGGGAGCTGTTTTTT. Amino acids: CASSRSEGTGELFF.

The sample holds a few counts of this clone. The rearrangement uses TRBV29-1 and TRBJ2-7, with D maybe TRBD1 (6 bases). CDR1 is SQVTM and CDR2 is ANQGSEA in the germline V gene. The ends were cut back, 2 bases at V and 2 bases at J, with 10 bases in the middle. The CDR3 totals 13 residues. The CDR3 bases are TGCAGCGTTGAAATACAGGGCACCTACGAGCAGTACTTC. Amino acids: CSVEIQGTYEQYF.

The chain is built from TRBV9 and TRBJ2-3, with TRBD2 identical over 7 bases. V was clipped by 0 bases and J by 4 bases; unmatched bases: 14. This CDR3 contains 18 residues. The germline CDR1 and CDR2 sequences are SGDLS and YYNGEE. The CDR3 DNA reads as TGTGCCAGCAGCGTAGGGCTGACTAGCTACGGAGGTGCAGATACGCAGTATTTT. Residues: CASSVGLTSYGGADTQYF.

This clone appeared a few times. The V call is TRBV7-9, the J call TRBJ2-4, with TRBD1 identical over 8 bases. The CDR3 totals 15 residues. Germline V gene sequence: CDR1 SEHNR, CDR2 FQNEAQ (reference sequence). V dropped 0 bases and J dropped 6; count of bases not matched to a gene: 4. The CDR3 protein is CASSLAPGQGNIQYF. The CDR3 DNA follows: TGTGCCAGCAGCTTAGCCCCCGGACAGGGAAACATTCAGTACTTC.

This chain joins TRBV13 and TRBJ1-1; D is unclear. Germline CDR1 and CDR2: PRHDT and FYEKMQ (reference sequence). This CDR3 comprises 14 residues. Trimming removed 1 base from V and 0 bases from J, with 6 bases in between. The CDR3 protein is CASSLATMNTEAFF. In DNA, the CDR3 is TGTGCCAGCAGCTTAGCCACGATGAACACTGAAGCTTTCTTT.

Here the CDR3 reads CASSLGLSLGSGELFF. The CDR3 DNA is TGTGCCAGCAGCTTAGGTCTGAGTTTAGGATCCGGGGAGCTGTTTTTT. This chain joins TRBV5-8 and TRBJ2-2, with unresolved D. The CDR3 spans 16 residues. The germline V and J ends were trimmed by 2 bases and 6 bases, with 17 bases remaining between them. The germline V gene has CDR1 SGHTS and CDR2 YDEGEE.

This rearrangement joins TRBV4-1 to TRBJ2-1; D not certain. This CDR3 has 15 residues. Germline assignment: CDR1 MGHRA and CDR2 YSYEKL. V lost 2 bases and J lost 5, with 13 bases in between. The CDR3 loop is CASSQQMGSDNEQFF. The CDR3 DNA is TGCGCCAGCAGCCAACAAATGGGGTCAGACAATGAGCAGTTCTTC.

The table lists this clone with a few counts. The chain carries TRBV5-1 and TRBJ2-2; 7 bases align to TRBD1. In germline, CDR1 is SGHRS, CDR2 YFSETQ. Trimming at V came to 4 bases and at J to 2 bases, leaving 11 bases not matched to a gene. This CDR3 has 17 amino acids. CDR3 loop: CASSTPGQDLNTGELFF. The CDR3 nucleotides read TGCGCCAGCAGCACCCCCGGACAGGATCTTAACACCGGGGAGCTGTTTTTT.

The sample holds a few counts of this clone. This chain joins TRBV2 and TRBJ2-1; maybe TRBD2 (5 bases). The CDR3 consists of 14 residues. V was shortened by 7 bases and J by 1 base, with 11 bases between the two germline ends. Germline CDR1 SNHLY, CDR2 FYNNEI. This CDR3 is CASIRELSYNEQFF. Written as DNA, the CDR3 is TGTGCCAGCATTCGGGAACTATCCTACAATGAGCAGTTCTTC.

This clone was observed a handful of times. This chain uses TRBV6-6 with TRBJ2-2; D perhaps matches TRBD2 (7 bases). Germline lookup yields CDR1 MNHNY and CDR2 SVGAGI (reference sequence). This CDR3 region has 15 residues. Trimming stripped 2 bases from V and 5 bases from J, with 12 bases between. The DNA of the CDR3 is TGTGCCAGCAGTTACGGGGGGGCGTTGACCGGGGAGCTGTTTTTT. It encodes CASSYGGALTGELFF.

This clone was observed a handful of times. The chain combines TRBV19 with TRBJ1-5; D might be TRBD1 (6 bases). The CDR3 spans 12 residues. Germline assignment: CDR1 LNHDA and CDR2 SQIVND (reference sequence). Trimming removed 10 bases from V and 3 bases from J, with 10 bases in between. DNA of the CDR3: TGTGCCACCAACAGGGTCAATCAGCCCCAGCATTTT. Residues: CATNRVNQPQHF.

The V and J genes are TRBV2 and TRBJ2-7; the D gene is possibly TRBD1 (6 bases). This CDR3 is built from 14 residues. Germline V gene lookup returns CDR1 SNHLY and CDR2 FYNNEI. V was shortened by 0 bases and J by 6 bases, with 12 bases between the two germline ends. The CDR3 nucleotides read TGTGCCAGCAGTGAAGCGGACAGAGGTCCCGAGCAGTACTTC. It encodes CASSEADRGPEQYF.

On this clone itself: Within the sample, other DNA sequences also encode this same CDR3. The chain combines TRBV18 with TRBJ2-3; D perhaps matches TRBD1 (6 bases). Germline lookup yields CDR1 KGHSH and CDR2 LQKENI. This CDR3 spans 13 amino acids. V was shortened by 4 bases and J by 4 bases, with 9 bases between the two germline ends. This CDR3 is CASSRTGPDTQYF. The CDR3, as DNA: TGTGCCAGCTCACGAACAGGGCCAGATACGCAGTATTTT. The variable domain in full, completed from reference TRBV18 and TRBJ2-3, reads NAGVMQNPRHLVRRRGQEARLRCSPMKGHSHVYWYRQLPEEGLKFMVYLQKENIIDESGMPKERFSAEFPKEGPSILRIQQVVRGDSAAYFCASSRTGPDTQYFGPGTRLTVL.

This clone was observed a few times. CDR3 loop: CSVDGTGRETQYF. CDR3 in DNA: TGCAGCGTTGATGGGACAGGGAGAGAGACCCAGTACTTC. The gene calls are TRBV29-1 and TRBJ2-5; 9 nucleotides agree with TRBD1. With 3 bases clipped from V and 4 bases from J, the junction kept 3 bases outside the gene matches. Germline-derived CDR1 and CDR2 are SQVTM and ANQGSEA. The CDR3 spans 13 residues.

This clone was counted only a few times. The genes are TRBV5-4 and TRBJ2-5; TRBD1 or TRBD2 may be the D gene (5 bases each). Germline values: CDR1 SGHNT, CDR2 YYREEE (reference sequence). Trimming took off 4 bases at V and 5 bases at J, with 18 bases between the two ends. The CDR3 is made up of 15 amino acids. DNA of the CDR3: TGTGCCAGCAGCCGCTGGGGGATCGGAGAGGAGACCCAGTACTTC. Translation: CASSRWGIGEETQYF.

The V call is TRBV19, the J call TRBJ2-1; D is perhaps TRBD2 (6 bases). V gave up 5 bases and J gave up 7 bases, with 12 bases separating them. The germline V gene encodes CDR1 LNHDA and CDR2 SQIVND (reference sequence). CDR3 length: 13 amino acids. CDR3 sequence reads: CASSLGTFNEQFF. The CDR3 DNA reads as TGTGCCAGTAGTTTGGGGACTTTTAATGAGCAGTTCTTC. The full variable domain, its missing parts supplied by reference TRBV19 and TRBJ2-1, is DGGITQSPKYLFRKEGQNVTLSCEQNLNHDAMYWYRQDPGQGLRLIYYSQIVNDFQKGDIAEGYSVSREKKESFPLTVTSAQKNPTAFYLCASSLGTFNEQFFGPGTRLTVL.

This clone appeared a few times. The chain carries TRBV18 and TRBJ2-7, with D possibly TRBD2 on 5 matching bases. V was trimmed by 3 bases and J by 0 bases, leaving 15 bases between them. Germline V lookup: CDR1 KGHSH, CDR2 LQKENI. The CDR3 is 16 residues long. The CDR3 DNA follows: TGTGCCAGCTCACCGTACGTCGCTGGGAGCTCCTACGAGCAGTACTTC. As protein: CASSPYVAGSSYEQYF.

This chain links TRBV7-9 with TRBJ2-7; no clear D. The CDR3 has 14 amino acids. Germline lookup yields CDR1 SEHNR and CDR2 FQNEAQ (reference sequence). The V end was cut by 1 base, the J end by 5 bases, with 12 bases between. The CDR3 sequence is CASSLDPLVHEQYF. In DNA, the CDR3 is TGTGCCAGCAGCTTAGACCCACTCGTCCACGAGCAGTACTTC.

The chain couples TRBV19 to TRBJ2-7; possibly TRBD1 for D (6 bases). This CDR3 is built from 14 residues. Between the trimmed V and J ends, which lost 4 bases and 0 bases, there was a span of 10 bases. The V gene's germline CDR1 is LNHDA and CDR2 SQIVND (reference sequence). The CDR3 bases are TGTGCCAGTAGTAGGGACATTAGCTCCTACGAGCAGTACTTC. Translation: CASSRDISSYEQYF.

CDR3 loop: CASSKDRGIGTSTDTQYF. The DNA of the CDR3 is TGTGCCAGCAGCAAGGACAGGGGCATTGGGACTAGCACAGATACGCAGTATTTT. This chain links TRBV9 with TRBJ2-3, with TRBD1 matching over 9 bases. The CDR3 has 18 residues. Germline CDR1 reads SGDLS; CDR2 reads YYNGEE. J lost 0 bases, V lost 4 bases, and 12 bases had no gene match.

This chain joins TRBV27 and TRBJ2-1; TRBD2 agrees at 12 bases. This CDR3 contains 17 residues. Germline CDR1 is MNHEY and CDR2 is SMNVEV (reference sequence). Losses at the gene ends were 1 base for V and 4 bases for J; bases not matched to a gene: 5. The CDR3 protein is CASSLLTSGRIYNEQFF. The CDR3 DNA reads TGTGCCAGCAGTTTATTGACTAGCGGGAGAATATACAATGAGCAGTTCTTC.

This chain uses TRBV5-4 with TRBJ1-6; unclear D gene. The CDR3 is 13 residues long. The germline gives CDR1 SGHNT, CDR2 YYREEE (reference sequence). V shed 0 bases and J shed 5 bases, with 3 bases lying between them. In DNA, the CDR3 is TGTGCCAGCAGCTTGGGGGATAATTCACCCCTCCACTTT. Translation gives CASSLGDNSPLHF.

V gene TRBV19 combines with J gene TRBJ2-4, with 12 bases aligning to TRBD2. There are 15 residues in the CDR3. Germline CDR1 LNHDA, CDR2 SQIVND (reference sequence). V lost 6 bases to trimming and J lost 4 bases; unmatched junction nucleotides: 4. In DNA, the CDR3 is TGTGCCAGTAGCGCCACTAGCGGGAGGAAAAACATTCAGTACTTC. As protein: CASSATSGRKNIQYF. Drawing the rest from reference TRBV19 and TRBJ2-4, the complete variable domain is DGGITQSPKYLFRKEGQNVTLSCEQNLNHDAMYWYRQDPGQGLRLIYYSQIVNDFQKGDIAEGYSVSREKKESFPLTVTSAQKNPTAFYLCASSATSGRKNIQYFGAGTRLSVL.

This clone was observed a few times. Other DNA sequences in the same sample also yield this CDR3. This chain uses TRBV30 with TRBJ1-1; TRBD1 matches 7 bases. The CDR3 consists of 14 residues. In germline, CDR1 is GTSNPN, CDR2 SVGIG (reference sequence). With 4 bases clipped from V and 0 bases from J, the junction kept 5 bases outside the gene matches. CDR3 sequence reads: CAWNLGQVNTEAFF. In DNA form, the CDR3 reads TGTGCCTGGAATTTAGGACAGGTGAACACTGAAGCTTTCTTT.

In its sample, this clone was seen a few times. The rearrangement uses TRBV29-1 and TRBJ2-3; 8 nucleotides agree with TRBD1. Germline V CDR1 and CDR2: SQVTM, ANQGSEA. Losses at the gene ends were 4 bases for V and 3 bases for J; bases not matched to a gene: 3. CDR3 length equals 13 residues. This chain's CDR3 is CSVARGRTDTQYF. CDR3 sequence (DNA): TGCAGCGTTGCCAGGGGGCGAACAGATACGCAGTATTTT.

The chain combines TRBV6-5 with TRBJ1-2; D unclear. The V gene lost 8 bases and the J gene lost 2 bases, with 9 bases spanning the gap. CDR1 and CDR2 (germline): MNHEY, SVGAGI. There are 12 residues in the CDR3. CDR3 amino acids: CASRAMNYGYTF. As DNA, the CDR3 is TGTGCCAGCCGCGCGATGAACTATGGCTACACCTTC.